The sequence of this T cell receptor (beta chain) was determined in a study of blood T cell repertoires in COVID-19. The germline V gene has CDR1 SGHNT and CDR2 YENEEA. This CDR3 is 14 amino acids long. Trimming removed 5 bases at V and 1 base at J, with 10 bases between. Assay used: immunoSEQ multiplex PCR; TCRdb lists only in-frame clones, some missing. The table has roughly 100,000 clones, less than 90% seen once. The sample taken for sequencing was peripheral blood. The TCR originated in a man between 65 and 85 years old with active or convalescent COVID-19. The chain links TRBV11-3 to TRBJ2-3; D is possibly TRBD2 (5 bases). DNA for the CDR3: TGTGCCAGCAGCCCGGGGTGGGGCACAGATACGCAGTATTTT. Translated: CASSPGWGTDTQYF.